The 19 T cell receptor beta chains below were found in one sample sequenced in a study of cytomegalovirus exposure and HLA in healthy donors. The method was immunoSEQ multiplex PCR; TCRdb's version includes in-frame clones alone and lacks a portion of them. The sample lists approximately 160,000 clones; roughly 90% were seen once. Sequenced input: PBMCs. The receptors derive from a young woman in good health and CMV-seropositive.

The rearrangement joins TRBV5-1 to TRBJ1-2, with 8 bases fitting TRBD1. J gave up 8 bases and V 0 bases, and 9 bases lay outside the gene matches. From germline, CDR1 is SGHRS and CDR2 YFSETQ. The CDR3 runs to 15 residues. CDR3 DNA: TGCGCCAGCAGCTTGGAGGTCGGGACAGGTAGCGGCTACACCTTC. Its protein is CASSLEVGTGSGYTF.

This chain uses TRBV6-5 with TRBJ2-1; maybe TRBD1 (6 bases). Trimming pared 0 bases from V and 9 bases from J, leaving 15 bases between. The CDR3 has 15 amino acids. Germline values: CDR1 MNHEY, CDR2 SVGAGI. The CDR3 nucleotides read TGTGCCAGCAGTTACTCGCTCTTGGGGGACACTGAGCAGTTCTTC. This gives the protein CASSYSLLGDTEQFF.

This chain links TRBV10-1 with TRBJ2-1, with D possibly being TRBD1 (7 bases). CDR1 WNHNN and CDR2 SYGVQD come from the germline V gene (reference sequence). The ends were cut back, 8 bases at V and 4 bases at J, with 18 bases in the middle. This CDR3 region has 15 residues. The CDR3 coding sequence is TGCGCCAGCTCAAGTCCGGGGGACAGTTACAATGAGCAGTTCTTC. It translates to CASSSPGDSYNEQFF.

This clone came up once. V gene TRBV18 combines with J gene TRBJ2-7; TRBD2 might be the D (5 bases). The V end was cut by 0 bases, the J end by 6 bases, with 15 bases between. CDR3 length: 15 residues. Per the germline V gene, CDR1 is KGHSH and CDR2 is LQKENI. In DNA, the CDR3 is TGTGCCAGCTCACCACCAAGCGGACCCCTCGGCGAGCAGTACTTC. As protein: CASSPPSGPLGEQYF. Full variable domain (remainder filled in from reference TRBV18 and TRBJ2-7): NAGVMQNPRHLVRRRGQEARLRCSPMKGHSHVYWYRQLPEEGLKFMVYLQKENIIDESGMPKERFSAEFPKEGPSILRIQQVVRGDSAAYFCASSPPSGPLGEQYFGPGTRLTVT.

The rearrangement links TRBV7-9 to TRBJ2-7, with D possibly matching TRBD2 (5 bases). CDR1 and CDR2 from the germline V gene are SEHNR and FQNEAQ (reference sequence). The CDR3 consists of 14 residues. Trimming left V 1 base short and J 5 bases short, with 12 bases between. CDR3 nucleotides: TGTGCCAGCAGCTTAGATGGACTCCACCACGAGCAGTACTTC. This sequence encodes CASSLDGLHHEQYF. The complete variable domain, with remaining parts taken from reference TRBV7-9 and TRBJ2-7, reads DTGVSQNPRHKITKRGQNVTFRCDPISEHNRLYWYRQTLGQGPEFLTYFQNEAQLEKSRLLSDRFSAERPKGSFSTLEIQRTEQGDSAMYLCASSLDGLHHEQYFGPGTRLTVT.

The J gene is TRBJ1-2, the V gene TRBV6-6; 8 positions agree with TRBD1. The CDR3 is made up of 13 amino acids. The ends lost 5 bases at V and 5 bases at J; junction bases unmatched: 4. Germline V CDR1 and CDR2: MNHNY, SVGAGI (reference sequence). In DNA form, the CDR3 reads TGTGCCAGCAGTCCGGACAGGGCGTATGGCTACACCTTC. This gives the protein CASSPDRAYGYTF.

The rearrangement joins TRBV20-1 to TRBJ2-1, with unresolved D. The CDR3 covers 11 residues. V was trimmed by 2 bases and J by 7 bases, leaving 6 bases between them. CDR1 is DFQATT, CDR2 SNEGSKA, per germline (reference sequence). Written as DNA, the CDR3 is TGCAGTGCTAGACCTTCGAATGAGCAGTTCTTC. This codes for CSARPSNEQFF.

This chain joins TRBV15 and TRBJ1-2; tentative D call: TRBD1 (6 bases). V was clipped by 0 bases and J by 4 bases, with 15 bases between them. CDR1 and CDR2 from the germline V gene are LNHNV and YYDKDF (reference sequence). This CDR3 contains 16 residues. The CDR3 here is CATSRDRTGSPYGYTF. For the CDR3, the DNA is TGTGCCACCAGCAGAGACCGTACAGGGAGTCCCTATGGCTACACCTTC.

The chain uses TRBV30 and TRBJ1-1; perhaps TRBD1 as D (6 bases). The CDR3 runs 12 residues. Deletions cut 8 bases from V and 0 bases from J, with 10 bases between. CDR1 is GTSNPN and CDR2 is SVGIG in the germline V gene (reference sequence). CDR3 sequence (DNA): TGTGCCCGAGACAGGATGAACACTGAAGCTTTCTTT. Its protein product is CARDRMNTEAFF.

The chain combines TRBV6-6 with TRBJ1-1; maybe TRBD1 (6 bases). The ends were cut back, 10 bases at V and 3 bases at J, with 18 bases in the middle. This CDR3 comprises 14 residues. Per germline, CDR1 MNHNY and CDR2 SVGAGI (reference sequence). The CDR3 here is CATREKQGDTEAFF. CDR3 nucleotide sequence: TGTGCCACGCGAGAAAAACAGGGAGACACTGAAGCTTTCTTT.

The chain has TRBV10-1 and TRBJ1-1; 7 bases line up with TRBD1. CDR3 size: 15 residues. Germline CDR1 reads WNHNN; CDR2 reads SYGVQD (reference sequence). Losses at the gene ends were 4 bases for V and 1 base for J; bases not matched to a gene: 6. CDR3 sequence (DNA): TGCGCCAGCAGTGTTCCCGGGACAGAGAACACTGAAGCTTTCTTT. The encoded protein is CASSVPGTENTEAFF.

The chain uses TRBV6-6 and TRBJ2-5; possibly TRBD1 for D (5 bases). The CDR3 has 12 residues. Germline V gene lookup returns CDR1 MNHNY and CDR2 SVGAGI (reference sequence). V was cut by 10 bases and J by 1 base, with 10 bases left in between. As DNA, the CDR3 is TGTGCCACCGCGACAGCCCAAGAGACCCAGTACTTC. Translation: CATATAQETQYF.

This chain connects TRBV5-1 to TRBJ2-7, with no clear D. The CDR3 has 17 residues. The germline V gene encodes CDR1 SGHRS and CDR2 YFSETQ. Trimming pared 2 bases from V and 2 bases from J, leaving 20 bases between. CDR3 sequence: CASSFFVSPWATYEQYF. CDR3 DNA sequence: TGCGCCAGCAGCTTTTTTGTCTCGCCCTGGGCTACCTACGAGCAGTACTTC.

The V gene is TRBV6-5, the J gene TRBJ1-3; TRBD1 matches at 10 bases. The germline V gene has CDR1 MNHEY and CDR2 SVGAGI. This CDR3 region has 15 residues. Trimming took 6 bases from V and 0 from J; bases not matched to a gene: 2. The CDR3 spells CASRGQGLSGNTIYF. The CDR3 DNA sequence: TGTGCCAGCAGGGGACAGGGGCTCTCTGGAAACACCATATATTTT.

The chain links TRBV2 to TRBJ2-1; D is perhaps TRBD1 (6 bases). Germline CDR1 and CDR2: SNHLY and FYNNEI. V shed 4 bases and J shed 8 bases, with 24 bases lying between them. CDR3 length equals 17 residues. The CDR3 nucleotides are TGTGCCAGCAGTGGACCGGGGACACCCGGACTCTTGGATGAGCAGTTCTTC. Translated, it gives CASSGPGTPGLLDEQFF.

The J gene is TRBJ1-4, the V gene TRBV7-9; 10 positions match TRBD1. The germline V gene has CDR1 SEHNR and CDR2 FQNEAQ (reference sequence). This CDR3 is 15 amino acids long. Germline trimming cut 5 bases from V and 3 bases from J; bases unmatched to any gene: 3. The CDR3 bases are TGTGCCAGCAGCACAGGACAGGGGGCTAATGAAAAACTGTTTTTT. It yields the protein CASSTGQGANEKLFF.

The rearrangement links TRBV27 to TRBJ2-1, with a tentative D call TRBD2 (7 bases). The germline gives CDR1 MNHEY, CDR2 SMNVEV (reference sequence). The CDR3 sequence is 16 residues long. Trimming left V 5 bases short and J 3 bases short, with 17 bases between. The CDR3 is CASSIQVGGVYNEQFF. DNA of the CDR3: TGTGCCAGCAGTATCCAGGTAGGGGGGGTCTACAATGAGCAGTTCTTC.

The V call is TRBV28, the J call TRBJ2-1; 7 nucleotides match TRBD2. The V gene end was trimmed by 8 bases and the J gene end by 7 bases; junction bases not matched to a gene: 11. This CDR3 has 14 residues. Germline V CDR1 and CDR2: MDHEN, SYDVKM. The CDR3 bases are TGTGCCAGCGTTCCGTGGTGGGGGGGAAATGAGCAGTTCTTC. It encodes CASVPWWGGNEQFF.

The chain combines TRBV6-4 with TRBJ2-3, with D perhaps matching TRBD2 (5 bases). V lost 4 bases, J lost 1 base, and 12 bases lay in between. This CDR3 is 15 amino acids long. From germline, CDR1 is MRHNA and CDR2 SNTAGT. CDR3 protein: CASSALLGGTDTQYF. The CDR3, as DNA: TGTGCCAGCAGTGCCCTATTGGGAGGCACAGATACGCAGTATTTT.